This TCR beta chain was captured by sequencing in a study of T cell responses to AZD1222 COVID-19 vaccine. The study's findings and limits: The study reported that nearly half of spike-specific TCRs target unmutated variant regions.

As for this clone: Its antigen remains unknown.

The CDR3 runs to 15 residues. After removal of 1 base from V and 6 bases from J, the junction contained 9 bases not matched to a gene. In germline, CDR1 is SEHNR, CDR2 FQNEAQ (reference sequence). Sequencing was performed with immunoSEQ multiplex PCR; in TCRdb, only in-frame clones are kept and a portion is missing. Of 40,000 to 55,000 clones in the sample, approximately 83% were seen once. The chain combines TRBV7-9 with TRBJ2-7; 7 bases fit TRBD2. The sequencing used peripheral blood, collected 28 days after the second AZD1222 dose. This receptor was identified in an adult who received the AZD1222 COVID-19 vaccine. The CDR3 coding sequence is TGTGCCAGCAGCTTAGGGGTGGGGACTAAGGGCGAGCAGTACTTC. Translation: CASSLGVGTKGEQYF.